This TCR beta chain was profiled in a study of CD8+ T cells in alopecia areata. About this clone itself: What it binds is unknown.

Study results and limitations: Many expanded lesional clones persisted in scalp and blood during tofacitinib treatment. For patients receiving tofacitinib, scalp clonality and expanded CD8+ clones among the top 100 significantly decreased. Clonality exceeded that of normal scalp in lesional scalp, most notably in alopecia totalis/universalis.

The sample's treatment: oral pan-JAK inhibitor, 5-10 mg twice daily. Trimming removed 3 bases at V and 0 bases at J, with 13 bases between. The CDR3 spans 16 residues. Per the germline V gene, CDR1 is SGDLS and CDR2 is YYNGEE. The authors extracted RNA and reverse transcribed it into cDNA as the sequencing template. Only in-frame clones appear in the TCRdb table, and some are missing; sequencing was by immunoSEQ multiplex PCR. This table has over 90,000 clones, under 90% appearing once. The sequence came from a human donor with alopecia areata. The material was CD8+ T cells sorted from blood, obtained between weeks 30 and 35, from a patient treated with tofacitinib. The chain carries TRBV9 and TRBJ2-4; D unclear. CDR3 nucleotides: TGTGCCAGCAGCGCCGGCGCGAGCATAGCCAAAAACATTCAGTACTTC. As protein: CASSAGASIAKNIQYF.